What follows are 12 T cell receptor beta chains derived from one specimen sequenced in a study of CD4+ T cells in melanoma. Assay: immunoSEQ multiplex PCR; the TCRdb copy retains only in-frame clones and omits some. The sample consists of about 110,000 clones, 80% to 95% of them appearing once. The sample comprised peripheral blood. The source is a human donor with melanoma.

This clone was detected only once. This chain joins TRBV29-1 and TRBJ2-5; perhaps TRBD1 as D (6 bases). The end of the DNA is better explained by TRBJ2-7, so the J call may be wrong. The CDR3 length is 14 residues. Germline V gives CDR1 SQVTM, CDR2 ANQGSEA. The CDR3 nucleotides are TGCAGTGCTGGAAAGGTAGGACAGTCCCACGAGCAGTACTTC. Translating it yields CSAGKVGQSHEQYF.

This chain joins TRBV4-3 and TRBJ2-7; 7 bases are shared with TRBD1. The CDR3 contains 13 residues. The trim removed 8 bases at V and 3 bases at J, leaving 7 bases unmatched. Germline loops: CDR1 LGHNA, CDR2 YSLEER. The CDR3 protein is CASSDRAGYEQYF. In DNA, the CDR3 is TGCGCCAGCTCAGACAGGGCCGGCTACGAGCAGTACTTC.

This clone has a single count. The chain's CDR3 is CASRAGTANYEQYF. CDR3 nucleotide sequence: TGTGCCAGTCGCGCCGGGACAGCGAACTACGAGCAGTACTTC. This chain connects TRBV6-5 to TRBJ2-7, with 7 bases aligning to TRBD1. Germline assignment: CDR1 MNHEY and CDR2 SVGAGI. V was pared by 9 bases and J by 3 bases, with 11 bases of the junction left unmatched. The CDR3 is made up of 14 amino acids.

In its sample, this clone was seen once. The chain recombines TRBV4-2 with TRBJ1-2, with a tentative D call TRBD1 (6 bases). The V end lost 1 base, the J end lost 8 bases, and 14 bases lay between the germline ends. Looked up from germline, CDR1 is LGHNA and CDR2 is YNFKEQ. The CDR3 runs 14 residues. CDR3 sequence: CASSQAGQLLGYTF. For the CDR3, the DNA is TGTGCCAGCAGCCAAGCCGGACAGCTGCTAGGCTACACCTTC.

CDR3 in amino acids: CASRGTSGFTDTQYF. DNA of the CDR3: TGTGCCAGTAGGGGGACTAGCGGGTTCACAGATACGCAGTATTTT. The rearrangement joins TRBV19 to TRBJ2-3; 12 bases align to TRBD2. The CDR3 length is 15 residues. In germline, CDR1 is LNHDA, CDR2 SQIVND (reference sequence). J lost 2 bases, V lost 6 bases, and 3 bases had no gene match.

V is TRBV7-9 and J is TRBJ1-2; 7 bases are shared with TRBD1. The germline V gene encodes CDR1 SEHNR and CDR2 FQNEAQ (reference sequence). V trimming: 3 bases; J trimming: 6 bases; junction bases outside the gene matches: 4. This CDR3 spans 13 amino acids. The chain's CDR3 is CASSFPDRDGYTF. CDR3 nucleotide sequence: TGTGCCAGCAGCTTCCCCGACAGGGATGGCTACACCTTC.

The CDR3 region has the DNA TGCGCCAGCAGCCCCCAATACAGGCTAGCGGTCACAGATACGCAGTATTTT. Amino acid sequence: CASSPQYRLAVTDTQYF. The chain carries TRBV4-3 and TRBJ2-3; TRBD2 agrees at 7 bases. The CDR3 totals 17 residues. V lost 4 bases, J lost 2 bases, and 12 bases stayed unmatched. CDR1 LGHNA and CDR2 YSLEER come from the germline V gene.

The chain uses TRBV5-1 and TRBJ2-5; D gene unclear. The germline CDR1 and CDR2 sequences are SGHRS and YFSETQ. Trimming shortened V by 2 bases and J by 5 bases, and 4 bases separated the two germline ends. The CDR3 covers 11 residues. This chain's CDR3 is CASSLLETQYF. CDR3 sequence (DNA): TGCGCCAGCAGCTTACTTGAGACCCAGTACTTC.

This chain joins TRBV5-6 and TRBJ2-1; tentatively, D is TRBD2 (5 bases). Trimming cost V 1 base and J 3 bases, with 11 bases left between them. Germline-derived CDR1 and CDR2 are SGHDT and YYEEEE. CDR3 length equals 15 residues. The CDR3 DNA follows: TGTGCCAGCAGCTTGTCACAGACTAACTACAATGAGCAGTTCTTC. This gives the protein CASSLSQTNYNEQFF.

V is TRBV2 and J is TRBJ1-5; 10 nucleotides line up with TRBD1. V shed 6 bases, J shed 5 bases, and the junction held 1 base outside the gene matches. The CDR3 is 13 amino acids. CDR1 is SNHLY, CDR2 FYNNEI, per germline. CDR3 residues: CASSGQGDQPQHF. CDR3 nucleotides: TGTGCCAGCAGCGGACAGGGGGATCAGCCCCAGCATTTT.

The J gene is TRBJ2-2, the V gene TRBV29-1; 12 bases agree with TRBD1. This CDR3 comprises 14 residues. Trimming removed 7 bases from V and 6 bases from J; junction bases left unmatched: 6. Germline V gives CDR1 SQVTM, CDR2 ANQGSEA. CDR3 region: CSAFGDRGPGELFF. The CDR3 region has the DNA TGCAGCGCCTTTGGGGACAGGGGGCCCGGGGAGCTGTTTTTT.

V is TRBV27 and J is TRBJ1-2, with a possible D match to TRBD1 (6 bases). Deletions cut 5 bases from V and 3 bases from J, with 13 bases between. Germline V gene data show CDR1 as MNHEY and CDR2 as SMNVEV (reference sequence). This CDR3 spans 14 amino acids. The CDR3 spells CASSLQGLDYGYTF. The CDR3 nucleotides read TGTGCCAGCAGTCTACAGGGTTTGGACTATGGCTACACCTTC.